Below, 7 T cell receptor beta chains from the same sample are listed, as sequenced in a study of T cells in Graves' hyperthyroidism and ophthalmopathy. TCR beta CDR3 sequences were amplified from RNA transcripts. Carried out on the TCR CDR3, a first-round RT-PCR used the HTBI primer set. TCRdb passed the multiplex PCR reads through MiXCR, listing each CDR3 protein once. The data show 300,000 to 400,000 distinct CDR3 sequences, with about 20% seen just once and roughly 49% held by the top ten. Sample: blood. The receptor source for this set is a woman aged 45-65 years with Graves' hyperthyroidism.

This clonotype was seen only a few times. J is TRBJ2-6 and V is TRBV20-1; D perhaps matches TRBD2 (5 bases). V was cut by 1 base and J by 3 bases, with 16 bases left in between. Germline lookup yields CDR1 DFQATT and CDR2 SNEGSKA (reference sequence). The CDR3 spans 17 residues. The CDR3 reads CSARAVVWENGANVLTF. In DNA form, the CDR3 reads TGCAGTGCTAGAGCAGTAGTTTGGGAGAATGGGGCCAACGTCCTGACTTTC.

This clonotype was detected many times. This CDR3 is CASSLVQDSIGGNTIYF. The CDR3 DNA reads as TGCGCCAGCAGCTTGGTTCAAGACTCTATCGGCGGAAACACCATATATTTT. The V gene is TRBV5-1, the J gene TRBJ1-3; the D is unclear. CDR1 and CDR2 from the germline V gene are SGHRS and YFSETQ. V was trimmed by 0 bases and J by 4 bases, leaving 17 bases between them. This CDR3 region has 17 residues.

The CDR3 bases are TGTGCCAGCAGTGGGTACGCTGGAAACACCATATATTTT. It specifies CASSGYAGNTIYF. This chain links TRBV12-3 or TRBV12-4 with TRBJ1-3, with D unresolved. The CDR3 loop spans 13 amino acids. Trimming removed 5 bases at V and 2 bases at J, with 7 bases between.

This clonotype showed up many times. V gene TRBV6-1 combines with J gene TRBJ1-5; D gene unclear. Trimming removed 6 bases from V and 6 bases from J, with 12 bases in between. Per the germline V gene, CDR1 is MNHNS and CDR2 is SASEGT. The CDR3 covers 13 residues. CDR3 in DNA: TGTGCCAGCAGCTTACACACCAGTCAGCCCCAGCATTTT. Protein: CASSLHTSQPQHF.

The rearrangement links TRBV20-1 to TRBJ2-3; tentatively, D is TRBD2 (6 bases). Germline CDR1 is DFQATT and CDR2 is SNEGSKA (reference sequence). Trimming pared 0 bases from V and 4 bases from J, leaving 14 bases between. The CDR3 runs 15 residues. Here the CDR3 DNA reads TGCAGTGCTAGAGATCCCCTGGGAGGAGCAGATACGCAGTATTTT. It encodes CSARDPLGGADTQYF.

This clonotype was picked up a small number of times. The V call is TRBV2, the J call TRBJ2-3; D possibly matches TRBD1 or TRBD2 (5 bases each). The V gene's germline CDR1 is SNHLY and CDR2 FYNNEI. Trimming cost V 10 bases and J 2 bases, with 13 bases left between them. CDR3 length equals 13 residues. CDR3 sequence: CATGASYTDTQYF. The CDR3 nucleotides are TGTGCCACCGGGGCTTCGTACACAGATACGCAGTATTTT.

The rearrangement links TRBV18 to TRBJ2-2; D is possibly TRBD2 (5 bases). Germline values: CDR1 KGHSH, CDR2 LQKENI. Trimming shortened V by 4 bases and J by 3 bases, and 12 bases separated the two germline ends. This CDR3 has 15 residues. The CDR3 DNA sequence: TGTGCCAGCTCACTGGACGTGAGGGACACCGGGGAGCTGTTTTTT. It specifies CASSLDVRDTGELFF.